This T cell receptor beta chain was sequenced during a study of T cell responses to AZD1222 COVID-19 vaccine. Study overall: Pooling was applied to second doses at about 4 or about 12 weeks. Notes on the study in general: Baseline seropositives among AZD1222 recipients totaled only five to seven.

The CDR3 is 16 residues long. The ends were cut back, 6 bases at V and 6 bases at J, with 22 bases in the middle. Germline V CDR1 and CDR2: ENHRY, SYGVKD. Sequenced by immunoSEQ multiplex PCR; TCRdb stores in-frame clones only, minus some. In the table there are approximately 160,000 clones, roughly 93% of which are singletons. As regards this clone: Its specificity is not known.

Sample: peripheral blood, taken on day 0 of AZD1222 vaccination. The receptor was isolated from an adult in good health. J is TRBJ2-3 and V is TRBV10-3; perhaps D is TRBD1 or TRBD2 (5 bases each). CDR3 sequence reads: CAIRKSGDARGDTQYF. The CDR3 region has the DNA TGTGCCATCAGGAAGTCCGGGGATGCGAGGGGCGATACGCAGTATTTT.